This TCR beta chain was captured by sequencing in a study of CD8 T cells in ankylosing spondylitis (dated by TCRdb to the late 2010s). In terms of the full investigation: To find TCR variants linked to disease, the study profiled T cell receptor beta repertoires in ankylosing spondylitis patients and healthy donors. The whole study cohort included under 140 healthy donors and roughly 24 ankylosing spondylitis patients. Peripheral blood samples were taken, and synovial fluid was additionally collected from ankylosing spondylitis patients.

The reads were generated on an Illumina HiSeq 2500. Quantitative 5'-RACE with molecular barcodes was used to prepare TCR beta libraries. The authors' analysis ran thus. A new computational method based on a probabilistic model of VDJ rearrangement was used to identify disease-linked TCR variants. TCRdb trimmed public reads at Q25 via fastp, called clones via MiXCR and kept in-frame beta chains. Rows merge per CDR3 protein into single entries with the most common DNA and genes. TCRdb's processing, not the authors' own work, is the source of the V and J calls. The sample has 150,000 to 250,000 distinct CDR3 sequences on record, about 13% of them singletons. The ten largest account for approximately 17% of the sample. The CDR3 covers 11 residues, taking in both the cysteine and the phenylalanine. The DNA shown is the 33-base CDR3, in frame from base 1. CDR1 and CDR2, looked up from the germline V gene (reference sequence), are MNHEY and SMNVEV. V is pared back by 5 bases and J by 6 bases, with 8 bases lying between the germline termini.

Broader findings and caveats from the paper: A TCR beta motif made up of several highly homologous amino acid variants appeared to be characteristic of blood from ankylosing spondylitis patients. Significant enrichment of the disease-linked clones was reported in matched synovial fluid samples from ankylosing spondylitis patients. The disease-linked clones showed a CD8+ phenotype and occurred at relatively low frequencies in peripheral blood. Some of the motif variants had been reported before in the synovial fluid and blood of reactive arthritis patients, a finding that suggests common disease-initiation mechanisms.

With respect to this clonotype: No cognate antigen has been identified for it. It has no much larger one-base neighbor in the sample; base qualities were not kept.

This sequence originates from a male donor with ankylosing spondylitis or in good health (not recorded which). The chain is assembled from TRBV27 and TRBJ2-7; the D region possibly corresponds to TRBD1 (5 bases align). Sequencing was performed on blood, either unsorted or a sorted T cell fraction (not recorded which). The CDR3 region: CASSTGSEQYF. The DNA sequence follows: TGTGCCAGCAGTACAGGTTCCGAGCAGTACTTC.